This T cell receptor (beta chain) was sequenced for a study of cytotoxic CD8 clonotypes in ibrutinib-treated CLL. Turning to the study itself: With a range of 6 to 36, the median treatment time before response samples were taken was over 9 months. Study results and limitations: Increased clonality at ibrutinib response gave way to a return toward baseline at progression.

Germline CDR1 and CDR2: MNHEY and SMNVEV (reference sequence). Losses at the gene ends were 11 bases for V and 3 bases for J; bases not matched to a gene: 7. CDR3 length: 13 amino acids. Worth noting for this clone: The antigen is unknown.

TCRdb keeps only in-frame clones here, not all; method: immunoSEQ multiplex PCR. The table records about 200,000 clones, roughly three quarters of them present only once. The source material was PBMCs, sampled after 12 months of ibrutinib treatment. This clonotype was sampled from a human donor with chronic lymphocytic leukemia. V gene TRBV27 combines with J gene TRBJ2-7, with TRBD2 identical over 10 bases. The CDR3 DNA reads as TGTGCCGGACCCCGGACTAGCGGCTACGAGCAGTACTTC. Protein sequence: CAGPRTSGYEQYF.